This T cell receptor (beta chain) was found in a study of T-cell memory formation after mild COVID-19. Points from the study as a whole: Cross-reactive memory seemingly joined, as some responding clones were found in pre-infection memory. The second-wave clones peaking on day 37 were not confirmed as SARS-CoV-2-specific. Day 15 to 85 contractors were CD4/CD8 balanced; later expanders leaned CD4+.

TCRdb reprocessed the 5' RACE reads via MiXCR and lists one record per CDR3 protein. The top ten clones hold 20% to 25% of a sample with 250,000 to 350,000 distinct CDR3 sequences, just under 20% of them seen once. The CDR3 has 13 amino acids. V lost 5 bases, J lost 9 bases, and 16 bases lay in between. In germline, CDR1 is SGHAT, CDR2 FQNNGV. This clonotype was seen many times. No antigen is known for it. The V call is TRBV11-2, the J call TRBJ1-1; D is possibly TRBD1 (5 bases). Sequencing was carried out using PBMCs or a T cell subset sorted from them (not recorded which). This TCR derives from a man younger than 35 who had mild COVID-19 (a few samples of this study predate the infection). Cell type and time point are not known. CDR3 in amino acids: CASSLPGRVQAFF. In DNA form, the CDR3 reads TGTGCCAGCAGCCTTCCAGGGAGAGTCCAAGCTTTCTTT.